These 10 T cell receptor beta chains came from one sample sequenced in a study of CD8 T cells in Susac syndrome. Random-hexamer reverse transcription was applied to about 0.45 to 1 ug RNA. TCRdb re-called the immunoSEQ multiplex PCR reads with MiXCR, one entry per CDR3 protein. There are tens of thousands of distinct CDR3 sequences in the sample; roughly 92% occur only once, and 0.35% to 0.5% lies in the top ten. The sequencing input was CD8+ T cells from PBMCs. The receptors come from a human donor with Susac syndrome.

The CDR3, as DNA: TGCAGTGCCACCAGGGGGGTGACCTACGAGCAGTACTTC. It encodes CSATRGVTYEQYF. V is TRBV20-1 and J is TRBJ2-7; D may be TRBD1 (7 bases). Per the germline V gene, CDR1 is DFQATT and CDR2 is SNEGSKA (reference sequence). The length of the CDR3 is 13 residues. Trimming left V 6 bases short and J 2 bases short, with 14 bases between.

The rearrangement joins TRBV5-4 to TRBJ2-7; possible D gene TRBD2, 5 bases. Deletions cut 2 bases from V and 3 bases from J, with 12 bases between. Germline V lookup: CDR1 SGHNT, CDR2 YYREEE (reference sequence). The CDR3 loop spans 14 amino acids. The DNA for the CDR3 is TGTGCCAGCAGCTTCGGTACTAGTCTCTACGAGCAGTACTTC. It is translated as CASSFGTSLYEQYF.

The chain joins TRBV14 to TRBJ1-4, with 7 bases that match TRBD1. The CDR3 contains 15 residues. The germline CDR1 and CDR2 sequences are SGHDN and FVKESK. V shed 4 bases and J 4 bases; nucleotides not matched to a gene: 6. CDR3 region: CASSLMTGRNEKLFF. The CDR3 DNA reads TGTGCCAGCAGCCTCATGACAGGGCGTAATGAAAAACTGTTTTTT.

This rearrangement joins TRBV20-1 to TRBJ2-3, with TRBD2 matching 9 bases. The CDR3 is 14 residues long. Germline V gives CDR1 DFQATT, CDR2 SNEGSKA (reference sequence). After removal of 3 bases from V and 1 base from J, the junction contained 2 bases not matched to a gene. Here the CDR3 DNA reads TGCAGTGCTAGGGCTAGCGGGGGCACAGATACGCAGTATTTT. Amino acids: CSARASGGTDTQYF.

The rearrangement uses TRBV7-2 and TRBJ1-5; no clear D gene. The CDR3 extends over 15 amino acids. Germline V gene sequence: CDR1 SGHTA, CDR2 FQGNSA. The ends were cut back, 5 bases at V and 4 bases at J, with 15 bases in the middle. CDR3 coding DNA: TGTGCCAGCAGCCCCCTCGAAGGCGCGAATCAGCCCCAGCATTTT. Encoded protein: CASSPLEGANQPQHF.

The V gene is TRBV6-2 or TRBV6-3, the J gene TRBJ1-1; D is possibly TRBD1 (6 bases). Per the germline V gene, CDR1 is MNHEY and CDR2 is SVGEGT. The germline V and J ends were trimmed by 2 bases and 0 bases, with 10 bases remaining between them. The CDR3 length is 15 residues. The CDR3 sequence is CASSYRGIMNTEAFF. The CDR3 DNA reads TGTGCCAGCAGTTACAGGGGGATTATGAACACTGAAGCTTTCTTT.

CDR3 sequence: CATSRAKGARRNTIYF. DNA for the CDR3: TGTGCCACCAGCAGAGCTAAAGGGGCCCGACGAAACACCATATATTTT. The genes are TRBV15 and TRBJ1-3; weak D call: TRBD1 (5 bases). The CDR3 runs to 16 residues. CDR1 and CDR2 from the germline V gene are LNHNV and YYDKDF (reference sequence). Deletions cut 1 base from V and 5 bases from J, with 15 bases between.

V gene TRBV9 combines with J gene TRBJ2-1; D tentatively reads TRBD1 or TRBD2 (5 bases each). Trimming stripped 3 bases from V and 9 bases from J, with 22 bases between. Germline V gives CDR1 SGDLS, CDR2 YYNGEE. CDR3 length: 16 residues. The CDR3, as DNA: TGTGCCAGCAGCGCACCGGGGCGACGAGACGCGGGTGAGCAGTTCTTC. This translates into CASSAPGRRDAGEQFF.

V is TRBV23-1 and J is TRBJ2-7; no definite D call. TRBV23-1 has ORF status, its function being uncertain. The CDR3 totals 20 residues. The V and J ends lost 6 bases and 4 bases respectively, with 34 bases between them. Here the CDR3 reads CASRTSGGTRVLLGSYEQYF. DNA of the CDR3: TGCGCCAGCAGGACATCAGGCGGAACTCGGGTTCTGTTGGGGTCTTACGAGCAGTACTTC.

The chain uses TRBV24-1 and TRBJ2-1; TRBD2 matches 7 bases. The V and J ends lost 4 bases and 8 bases, in that order; junction bases with no gene match: 10. The germline gives CDR1 KGHDR, CDR2 SFDVKD. The CDR3 extends over 15 amino acids. This CDR3 is CATSDSRLAHDEQFF. CDR3 nucleotide sequence: TGTGCCACCAGTGACTCTAGACTAGCTCACGATGAGCAGTTCTTC.